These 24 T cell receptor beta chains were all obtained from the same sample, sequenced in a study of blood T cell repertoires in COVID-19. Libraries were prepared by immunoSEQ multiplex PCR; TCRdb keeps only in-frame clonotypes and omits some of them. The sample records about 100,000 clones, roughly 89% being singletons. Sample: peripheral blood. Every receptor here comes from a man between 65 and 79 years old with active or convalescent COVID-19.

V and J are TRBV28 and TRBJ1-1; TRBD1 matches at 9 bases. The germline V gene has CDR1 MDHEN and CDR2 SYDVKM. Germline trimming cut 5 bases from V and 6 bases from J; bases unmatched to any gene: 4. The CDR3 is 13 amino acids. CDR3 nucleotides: TGTGCCAGCAGTCCGAGACAGGGGGCTGAAGCTTTCTTT. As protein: CASSPRQGAEAFF.

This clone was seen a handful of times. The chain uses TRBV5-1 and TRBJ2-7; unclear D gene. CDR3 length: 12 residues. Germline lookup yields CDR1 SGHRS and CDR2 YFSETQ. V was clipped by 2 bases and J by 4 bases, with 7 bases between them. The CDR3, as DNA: TGCGCCAGCAGCTTTAACACGTACGAGCAGTACTTC. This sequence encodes CASSFNTYEQYF.

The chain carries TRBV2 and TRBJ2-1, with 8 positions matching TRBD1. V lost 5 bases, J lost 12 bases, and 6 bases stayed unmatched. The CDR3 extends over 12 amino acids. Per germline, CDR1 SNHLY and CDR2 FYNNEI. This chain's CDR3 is CASSYSGTGQFF. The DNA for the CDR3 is TGTGCCAGCAGTTACTCCGGGACAGGGCAGTTCTTC.

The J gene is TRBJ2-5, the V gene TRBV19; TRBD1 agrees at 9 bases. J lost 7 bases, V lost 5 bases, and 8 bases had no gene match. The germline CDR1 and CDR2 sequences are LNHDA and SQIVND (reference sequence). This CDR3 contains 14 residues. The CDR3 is CASSVTGGWGTQYF. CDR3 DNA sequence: TGTGCCAGTAGTGTAACAGGGGGCTGGGGGACCCAGTACTTC.

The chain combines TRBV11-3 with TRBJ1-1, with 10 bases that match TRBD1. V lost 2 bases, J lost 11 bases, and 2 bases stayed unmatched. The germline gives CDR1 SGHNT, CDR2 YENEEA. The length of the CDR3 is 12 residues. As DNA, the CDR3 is TGTGCCAGCAGCTTAAAGGGACAGGGGGCTTTCTTT. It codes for CASSLKGQGAFF.

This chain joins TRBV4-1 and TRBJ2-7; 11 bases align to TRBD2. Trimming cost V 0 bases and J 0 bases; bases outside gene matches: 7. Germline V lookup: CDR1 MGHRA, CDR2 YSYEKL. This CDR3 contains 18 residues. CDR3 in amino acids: CASSQEGLAGGNSYEQYF. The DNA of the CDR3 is TGCGCCAGCAGCCAAGAGGGGCTAGCGGGGGGCAACTCCTACGAGCAGTACTTC.

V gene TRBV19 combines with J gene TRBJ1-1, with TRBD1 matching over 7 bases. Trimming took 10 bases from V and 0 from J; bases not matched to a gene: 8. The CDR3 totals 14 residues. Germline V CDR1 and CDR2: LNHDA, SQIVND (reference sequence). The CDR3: CATYSGGMNTEAFF. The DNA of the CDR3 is TGTGCCACCTATTCAGGGGGGATGAACACTGAAGCTTTCTTT.

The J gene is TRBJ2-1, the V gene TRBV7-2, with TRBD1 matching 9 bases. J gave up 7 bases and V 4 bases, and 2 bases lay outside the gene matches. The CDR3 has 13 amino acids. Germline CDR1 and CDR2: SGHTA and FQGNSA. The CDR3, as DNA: TGTGCCAGCAGCTGGACAGGGGCGAATGAGCAGTTCTTC. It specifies CASSWTGANEQFF.

The chain's CDR3 is CASSLPRPGGKETQYF. The CDR3 DNA reads as TGTGCCAGCAGCCTCCCTCGCCCAGGGGGAAAGGAGACCCAGTACTTC. The rearrangement uses TRBV7-2 and TRBJ2-5; 7 bases match TRBD1. The CDR3 sequence is 16 residues long. Germline CDR1 reads SGHTA; CDR2 reads FQGNSA. The J segment lost 5 bases and the V segment lost 5 bases, leaving 14 bases of the junction unmatched.

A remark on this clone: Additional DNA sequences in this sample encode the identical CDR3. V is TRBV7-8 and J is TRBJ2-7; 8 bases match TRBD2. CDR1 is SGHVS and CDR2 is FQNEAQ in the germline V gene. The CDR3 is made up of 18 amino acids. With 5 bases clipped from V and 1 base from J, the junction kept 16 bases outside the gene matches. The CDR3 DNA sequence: TGTGCCAGCAGCCCCGGGGGGGTGGGGGTATCTGCTTCCTACGAGCAGTACTTC. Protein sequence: CASSPGGVGVSASYEQYF. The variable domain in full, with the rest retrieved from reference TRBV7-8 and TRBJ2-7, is GAGVSQSPRYKVAKRGQDVALRCDPISGHVSLFWYQQALGQGPEFLTYFQNEAQLDKSGLPSDRFFAERPEGSVSTLKIQRTQQEDSAVYLCASSPGGVGVSASYEQYFGPGTRLTVT.

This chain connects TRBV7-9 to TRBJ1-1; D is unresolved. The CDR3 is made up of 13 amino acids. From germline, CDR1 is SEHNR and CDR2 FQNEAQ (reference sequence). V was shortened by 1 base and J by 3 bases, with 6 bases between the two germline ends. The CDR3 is CASSLVGDTEAFF. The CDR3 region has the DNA TGTGCCAGCAGCTTAGTCGGGGACACTGAAGCTTTCTTT. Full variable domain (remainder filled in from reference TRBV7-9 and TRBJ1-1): DTGVSQNPRHKITKRGQNVTFRCDPISEHNRLYWYRQTLGQGPEFLTYFQNEAQLEKSRLLSDRFSAERPKGSFSTLEIQRTEQGDSAMYLCASSLVGDTEAFFGQGTRLTVV.

The CDR3 is CASSPRGGGETQYF. The CDR3 nucleotides are TGCGCCAGCAGCCCGCGAGGGGGCGGGGAGACCCAGTACTTC. The chain carries TRBV5-1 and TRBJ2-5, with 7 bases identical to TRBD1. The CDR3 has 14 residues. With 4 bases clipped from V and 5 bases from J, the junction kept 8 bases outside the gene matches. CDR1 is SGHRS, CDR2 YFSETQ, per germline.

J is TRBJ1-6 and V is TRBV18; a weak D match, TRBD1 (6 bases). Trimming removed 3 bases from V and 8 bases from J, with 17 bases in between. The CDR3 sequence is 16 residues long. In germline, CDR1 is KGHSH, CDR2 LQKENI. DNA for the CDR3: TGTGCCAGCTCACCCTTGGCAGGGGCTCCACATTCACCCCTCCACTTT. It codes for CASSPLAGAPHSPLHF. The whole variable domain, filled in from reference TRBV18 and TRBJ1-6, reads NAGVMQNPRHLVRRRGQEARLRCSPMKGHSHVYWYRQLPEEGLKFMVYLQKENIIDESGMPKERFSAEFPKEGPSILRIQQVVRGDSAAYFCASSPLAGAPHSPLHFGNGTRLTVT.

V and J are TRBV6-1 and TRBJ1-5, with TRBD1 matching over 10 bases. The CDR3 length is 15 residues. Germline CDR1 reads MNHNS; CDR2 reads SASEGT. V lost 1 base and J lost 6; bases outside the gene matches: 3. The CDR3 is CASSEGTGGLQPQHF. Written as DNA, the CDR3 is TGTGCCAGCAGTGAAGGGACAGGGGGACTTCAGCCCCAGCATTTT.

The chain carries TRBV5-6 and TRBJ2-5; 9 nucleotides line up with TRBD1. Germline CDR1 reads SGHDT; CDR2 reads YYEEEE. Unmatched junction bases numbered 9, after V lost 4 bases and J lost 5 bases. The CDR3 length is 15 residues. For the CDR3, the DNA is TGTGCCAGCAGCGTGGACAGGGGCCTGGGGGAGACCCAGTACTTC. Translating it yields CASSVDRGLGETQYF. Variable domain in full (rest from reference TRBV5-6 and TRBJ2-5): DAGVTQSPTHLIKTRGQQVTLRCSPKSGHDTVSWYQQALGQGPQFIFQYYEEEERQRGNFPDRFSGHQFPNYSSELNVNALLLGDSALYLCASSVDRGLGETQYFGPGTRLLVL.

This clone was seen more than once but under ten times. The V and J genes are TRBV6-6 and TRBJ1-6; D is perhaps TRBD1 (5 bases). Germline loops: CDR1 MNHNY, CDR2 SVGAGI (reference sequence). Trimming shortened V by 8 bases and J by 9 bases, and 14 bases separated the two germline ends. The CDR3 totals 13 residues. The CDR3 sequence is CASGDEQGSPLHF. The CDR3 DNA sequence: TGTGCCAGCGGTGACGAGCAGGGTTCACCCCTCCACTTT.

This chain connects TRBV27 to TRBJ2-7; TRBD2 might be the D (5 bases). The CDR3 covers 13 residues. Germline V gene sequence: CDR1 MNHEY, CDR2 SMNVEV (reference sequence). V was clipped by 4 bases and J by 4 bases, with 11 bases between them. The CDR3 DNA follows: TGTGCCAGCAGTTATAGGTCGGGGTACGAGCAGTACTTC. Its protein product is CASSYRSGYEQYF.

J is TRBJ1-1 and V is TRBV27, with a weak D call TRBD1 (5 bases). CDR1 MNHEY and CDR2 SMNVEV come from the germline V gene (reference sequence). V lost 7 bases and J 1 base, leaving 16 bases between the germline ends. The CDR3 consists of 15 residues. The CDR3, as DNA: TGTGCCAGCACCCTAGGGCCCCAGGGGAACACTGAAGCTTTCTTT. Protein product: CASTLGPQGNTEAFF.

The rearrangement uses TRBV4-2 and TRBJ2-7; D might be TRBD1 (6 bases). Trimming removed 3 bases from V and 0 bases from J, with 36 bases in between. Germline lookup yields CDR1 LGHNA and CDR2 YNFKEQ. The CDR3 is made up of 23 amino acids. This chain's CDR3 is CASSQQSKPALNWTALPSYEQYF. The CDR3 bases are TGTGCCAGCAGCCAGCAATCAAAACCAGCTTTAAATTGGACAGCCCTTCCCTCCTACGAGCAGTACTTC.

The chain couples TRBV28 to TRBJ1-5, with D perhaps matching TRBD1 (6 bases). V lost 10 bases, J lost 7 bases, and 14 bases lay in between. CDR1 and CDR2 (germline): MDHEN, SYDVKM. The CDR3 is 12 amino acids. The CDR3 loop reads CATVRGNQPQHF. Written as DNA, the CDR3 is TGTGCCACCGTCAGGGGTAACCAGCCCCAGCATTTT.

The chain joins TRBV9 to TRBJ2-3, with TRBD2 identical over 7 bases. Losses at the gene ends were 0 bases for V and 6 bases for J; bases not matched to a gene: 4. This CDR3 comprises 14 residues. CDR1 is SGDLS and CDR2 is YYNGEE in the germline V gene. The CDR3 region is CASSVVGGDDTQYF. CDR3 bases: TGTGCCAGCAGCGTAGTTGGGGGGGACGATACGCAGTATTTT.

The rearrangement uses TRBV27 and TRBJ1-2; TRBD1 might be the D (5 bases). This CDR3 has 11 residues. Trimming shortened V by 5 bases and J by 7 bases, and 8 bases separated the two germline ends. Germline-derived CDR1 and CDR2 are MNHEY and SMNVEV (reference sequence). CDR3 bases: TGTGCCAGCAGTGGGGGGGGTGGCTACACCTTC. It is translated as CASSGGGGYTF.

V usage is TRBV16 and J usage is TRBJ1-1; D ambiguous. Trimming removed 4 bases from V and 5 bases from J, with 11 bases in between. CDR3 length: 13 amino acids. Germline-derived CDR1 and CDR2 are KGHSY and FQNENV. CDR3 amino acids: CASSPGSGTEAFF. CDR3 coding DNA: TGTGCCAGCAGCCCGGGGTCCGGGACTGAAGCTTTCTTT.

In DNA, the CDR3 is TGTGCCAGCAGTGAGGAGGGGGGGAACTATGGCTACACCTTC. Protein sequence: CASSEEGGNYGYTF. The V and J genes are TRBV2 and TRBJ1-2; D is perhaps TRBD1 (6 bases). Trimming removed 3 bases at V and 2 bases at J, with 10 bases between. Per germline, CDR1 SNHLY and CDR2 FYNNEI. This CDR3 is built from 14 residues.